This T cell receptor beta chain was identified in a study of blood T cell repertoires in COVID-19. Study-wide background: Sites across the United States, Italy and Spain contributed samples from acute and convalescent COVID-19. T cells, B-cell-depleted T cells, or PBMCs provided the cDNA or gDNA that served as material.

Methods used by the authors: How many nucleated cells were present was estimated from reference gene primer amplification. Assay: immunoSEQ multiplex PCR; the TCRdb copy retains only in-frame clones and omits some. The DNA was the basis for D and trimming; V, J and clone size are from that table. The sample holds roughly 80,000 clones; about 83% are singletons and the top ten take 25% to 30%. The V gene's germline CDR1 is SGHRS and CDR2 YFSETQ. The CDR3 covers 15 residues. The V gene end was trimmed by 4 bases and the J gene end by 1 base; junction bases not matched to a gene: 3. This clone was seen a handful of times.

Sequencing used peripheral blood. This TCR derives from a woman older than 75 with acute or convalescent COVID-19. This chain connects TRBV5-1 to TRBJ2-3; 10 positions agree with TRBD1. The CDR3: CASSDDRGRTDTQYF. CDR3 DNA sequence: TGCGCCAGCAGCGACGACAGGGGGCGCACAGATACGCAGTATTTT.